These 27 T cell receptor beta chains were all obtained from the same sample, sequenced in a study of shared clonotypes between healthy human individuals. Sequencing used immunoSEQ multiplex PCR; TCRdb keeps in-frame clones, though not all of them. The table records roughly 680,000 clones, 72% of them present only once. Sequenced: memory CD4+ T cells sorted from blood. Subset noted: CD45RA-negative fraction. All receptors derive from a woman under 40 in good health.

CDR3 residues: CASSEDGRGYEQYF. The CDR3, as DNA: TGTGCCAGCAGTGAAGACGGCAGGGGCTACGAGCAGTACTTC. This chain links TRBV2 with TRBJ2-7; tentatively, D is TRBD1 (6 bases). The V gene lost 1 base and the J gene lost 3 bases, with 10 bases spanning the gap. The germline V gene has CDR1 SNHLY and CDR2 FYNNEI. This CDR3 comprises 14 residues. Complete variable domain (other parts from reference TRBV2 and TRBJ2-7): EPEVTQTPSHQVTQMGQEVILRCVPISNHLYFYWYRQILGQKVEFLVSFYNNEISEKSEIFDDQFSVERPDGSNFTLKIRSTKLEDSAMYFCASSEDGRGYEQYFGPGTRLTVT.

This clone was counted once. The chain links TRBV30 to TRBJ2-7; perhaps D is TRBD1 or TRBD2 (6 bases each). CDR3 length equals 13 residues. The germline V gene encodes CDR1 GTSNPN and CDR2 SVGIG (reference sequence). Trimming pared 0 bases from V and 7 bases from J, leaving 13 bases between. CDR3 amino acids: CAWSVTGAGEQYF. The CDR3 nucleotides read TGTGCCTGGAGTGTAACGGGGGCGGGAGAGCAGTACTTC.

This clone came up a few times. Here the CDR3 DNA reads TGCGCCAGCAGCTTGGTAGGAGTAATGAACTATGGCTACACCTTC. Translation gives CASSLVGVMNYGYTF. The V and J genes are TRBV5-1 and TRBJ1-2; D is unresolved. From germline, CDR1 is SGHRS and CDR2 YFSETQ. The length of the CDR3 is 15 residues. V dropped 0 bases and J dropped 2 bases, with 11 bases sitting between them.

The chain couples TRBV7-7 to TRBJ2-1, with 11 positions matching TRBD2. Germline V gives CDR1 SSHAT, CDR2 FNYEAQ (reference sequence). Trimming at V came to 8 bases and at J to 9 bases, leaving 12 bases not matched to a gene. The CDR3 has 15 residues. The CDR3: CASGHLTSGSTEQFF. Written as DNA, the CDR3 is TGTGCCAGCGGCCACCTTACTAGCGGGAGTACTGAGCAGTTCTTC.

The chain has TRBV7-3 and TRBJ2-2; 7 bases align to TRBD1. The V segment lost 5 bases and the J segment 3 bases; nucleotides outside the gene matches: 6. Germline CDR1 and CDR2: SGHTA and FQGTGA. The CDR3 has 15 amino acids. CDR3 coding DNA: TGTGCCAGCAGCCCCCGACAGGGATACACCGGGGAGCTGTTTTTT. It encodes CASSPRQGYTGELFF.

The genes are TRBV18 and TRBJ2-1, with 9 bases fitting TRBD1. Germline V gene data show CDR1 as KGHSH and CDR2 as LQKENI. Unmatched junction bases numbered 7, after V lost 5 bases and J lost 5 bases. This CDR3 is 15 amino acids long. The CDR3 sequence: CASSYAGQGNNEQFF. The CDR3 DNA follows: TGTGCCAGCTCATACGCGGGACAGGGTAACAATGAGCAGTTCTTC. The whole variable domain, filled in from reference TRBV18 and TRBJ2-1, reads NAGVMQNPRHLVRRRGQEARLRCSPMKGHSHVYWYRQLPEEGLKFMVYLQKENIIDESGMPKERFSAEFPKEGPSILRIQQVVRGDSAAYFCASSYAGQGNNEQFFGPGTRLTVL.

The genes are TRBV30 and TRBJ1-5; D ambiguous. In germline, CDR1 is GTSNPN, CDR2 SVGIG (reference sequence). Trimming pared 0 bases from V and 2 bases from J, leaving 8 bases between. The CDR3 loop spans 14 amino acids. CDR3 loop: CAWSVGSGNQPQHF. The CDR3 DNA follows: TGTGCCTGGAGTGTAGGTAGTGGCAATCAGCCCCAGCATTTT.

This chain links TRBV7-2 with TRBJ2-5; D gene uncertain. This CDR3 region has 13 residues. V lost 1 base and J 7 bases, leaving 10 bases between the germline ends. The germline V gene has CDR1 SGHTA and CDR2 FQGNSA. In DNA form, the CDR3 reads TGTGCCAGCAGCTTAGAGGTGGTTGGGACCCAGTACTTC. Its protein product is CASSLEVVGTQYF.

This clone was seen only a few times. The CDR3 loop is CASSKGSGDSSYEQYF. The CDR3 DNA reads as TGCGCCAGCAGCAAGGGGAGCGGCGACTCTTCCTACGAGCAGTACTTC. The V and J genes are TRBV4-1 and TRBJ2-7; D may be TRBD1 or TRBD2 (5 bases each). CDR1 is MGHRA and CDR2 is YSYEKL in the germline V gene. Trimming took 5 bases from V and 1 from J, leaving 18 bases between them. The CDR3 length is 16 residues.

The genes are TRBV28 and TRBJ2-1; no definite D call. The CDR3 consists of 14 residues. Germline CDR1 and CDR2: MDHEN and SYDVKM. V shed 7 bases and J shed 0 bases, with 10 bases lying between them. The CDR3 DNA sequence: TGTGCCAGCAAGGACCAATACTCCTACAATGAGCAGTTCTTC. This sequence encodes CASKDQYSYNEQFF.

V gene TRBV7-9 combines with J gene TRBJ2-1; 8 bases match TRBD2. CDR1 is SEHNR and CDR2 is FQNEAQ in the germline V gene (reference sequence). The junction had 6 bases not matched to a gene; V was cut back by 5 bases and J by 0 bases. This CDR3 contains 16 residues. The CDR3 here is CASSPIAGSSYNEQFF. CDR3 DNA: TGTGCCAGCAGCCCGATAGCGGGATCCTCCTACAATGAGCAGTTCTTC.

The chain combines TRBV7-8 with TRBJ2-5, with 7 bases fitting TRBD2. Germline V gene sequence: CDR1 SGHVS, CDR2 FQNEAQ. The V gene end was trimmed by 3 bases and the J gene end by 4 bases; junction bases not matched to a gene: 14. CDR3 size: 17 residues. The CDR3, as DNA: TGTGCCAGCAGCTTGAGCCTAACCGGGACGGGGGGAGAGACCCAGTACTTC. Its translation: CASSLSLTGTGGETQYF.

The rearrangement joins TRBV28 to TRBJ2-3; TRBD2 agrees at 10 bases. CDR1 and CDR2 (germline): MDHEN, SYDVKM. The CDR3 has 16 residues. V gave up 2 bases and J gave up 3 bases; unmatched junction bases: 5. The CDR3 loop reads CASSLGSGRRTDTQYF. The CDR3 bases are TGTGCCAGCAGTTTAGGTAGCGGGAGGCGGACAGATACGCAGTATTTT.

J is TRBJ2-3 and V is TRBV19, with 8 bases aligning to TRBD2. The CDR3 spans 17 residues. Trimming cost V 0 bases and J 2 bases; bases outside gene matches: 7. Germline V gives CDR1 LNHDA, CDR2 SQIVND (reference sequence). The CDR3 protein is CASSIDSSGSDTDTQYF. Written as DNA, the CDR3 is TGTGCCAGTAGTATAGACTCTAGCGGGTCCGACACAGATACGCAGTATTTT.

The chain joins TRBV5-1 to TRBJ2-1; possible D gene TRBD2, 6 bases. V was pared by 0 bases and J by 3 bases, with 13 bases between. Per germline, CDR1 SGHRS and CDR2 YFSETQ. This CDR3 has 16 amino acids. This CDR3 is CASSLVPTSDYNEQFF. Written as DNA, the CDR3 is TGCGCCAGCAGCTTGGTTCCGACTAGTGACTACAATGAGCAGTTCTTC.

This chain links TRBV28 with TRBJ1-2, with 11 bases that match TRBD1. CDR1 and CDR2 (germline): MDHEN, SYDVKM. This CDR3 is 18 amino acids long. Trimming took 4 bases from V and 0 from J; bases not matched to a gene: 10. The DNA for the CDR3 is TGTGCCAGCAGTTACCCAACCGGACAGGGGGCATCTAACTATGGCTACACCTTC. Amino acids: CASSYPTGQGASNYGYTF.

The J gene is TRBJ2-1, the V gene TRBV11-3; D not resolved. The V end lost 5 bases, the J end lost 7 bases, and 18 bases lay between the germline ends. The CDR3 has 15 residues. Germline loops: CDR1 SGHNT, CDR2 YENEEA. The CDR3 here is CASSVRAGSSNEQFF. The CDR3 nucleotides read TGTGCCAGCAGCGTTAGGGCTGGATCGTCAAATGAGCAGTTCTTC.

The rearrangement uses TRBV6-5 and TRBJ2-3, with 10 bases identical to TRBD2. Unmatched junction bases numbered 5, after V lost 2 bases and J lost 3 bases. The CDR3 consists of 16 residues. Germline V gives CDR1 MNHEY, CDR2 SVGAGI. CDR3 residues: CASSYAGLAATDTQYF. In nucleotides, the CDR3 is TGTGCCAGCAGTTACGCCGGACTAGCGGCGACAGATACGCAGTATTTT.

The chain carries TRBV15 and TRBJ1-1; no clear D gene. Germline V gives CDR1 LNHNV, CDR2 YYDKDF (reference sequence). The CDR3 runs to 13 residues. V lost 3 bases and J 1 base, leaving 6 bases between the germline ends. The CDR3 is CATSSRENTEAFF. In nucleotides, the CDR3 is TGTGCCACCAGCAGTAGGGAGAACACTGAAGCTTTCTTT.

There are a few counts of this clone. As DNA, the CDR3 is TGTGCCAGCAGCGTAGAAAAAATGGGGGATGGCTACACCTTC. Translation gives CASSVEKMGDGYTF. J is TRBJ1-2 and V is TRBV9; D may be TRBD1 (5 bases). The CDR3 covers 14 residues. V was clipped by 0 bases and J by 6 bases, with 12 bases between them. The germline gives CDR1 SGDLS, CDR2 YYNGEE.

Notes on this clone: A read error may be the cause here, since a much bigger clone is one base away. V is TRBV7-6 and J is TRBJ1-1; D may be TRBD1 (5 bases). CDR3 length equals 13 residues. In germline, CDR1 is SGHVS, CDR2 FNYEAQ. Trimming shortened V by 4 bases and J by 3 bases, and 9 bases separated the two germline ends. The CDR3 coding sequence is TGTGCCAGCAGCTCGCAGGGTGACACTGAAGCTTTCTTT. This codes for CASSSQGDTEAFF.

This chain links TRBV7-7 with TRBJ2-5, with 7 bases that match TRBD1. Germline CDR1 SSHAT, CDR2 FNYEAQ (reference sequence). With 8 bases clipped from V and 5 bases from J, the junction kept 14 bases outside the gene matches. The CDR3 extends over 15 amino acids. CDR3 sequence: CASGTGTAISETQYF. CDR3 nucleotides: TGTGCCAGCGGAACCGGGACAGCAATAAGCGAGACCCAGTACTTC.

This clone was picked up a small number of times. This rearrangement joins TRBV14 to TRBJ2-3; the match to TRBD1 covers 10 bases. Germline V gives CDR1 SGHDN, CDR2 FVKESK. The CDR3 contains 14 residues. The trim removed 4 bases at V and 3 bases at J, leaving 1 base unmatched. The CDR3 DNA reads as TGTGCCAGCAGCCGGACAGGGGGGACAGATACGCAGTATTTT. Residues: CASSRTGGTDTQYF.

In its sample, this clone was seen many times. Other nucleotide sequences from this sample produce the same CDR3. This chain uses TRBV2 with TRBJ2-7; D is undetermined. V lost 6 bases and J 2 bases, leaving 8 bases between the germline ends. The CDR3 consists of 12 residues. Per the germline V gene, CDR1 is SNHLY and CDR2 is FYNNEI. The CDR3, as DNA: TGTGCCAGCAGCGCGACGGCCTACGAGCAGTACTTC. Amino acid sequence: CASSATAYEQYF.

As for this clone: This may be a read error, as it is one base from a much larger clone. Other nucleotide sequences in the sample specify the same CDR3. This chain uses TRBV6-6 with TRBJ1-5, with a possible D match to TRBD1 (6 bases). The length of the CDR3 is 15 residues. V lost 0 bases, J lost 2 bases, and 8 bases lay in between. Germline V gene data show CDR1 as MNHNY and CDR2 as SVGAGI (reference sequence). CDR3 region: CASSYSTGGNQPQHF. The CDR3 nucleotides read TGTGCCAGCAGTTACTCGACAGGTGGCAATCAGCCCCAGCATTTT.

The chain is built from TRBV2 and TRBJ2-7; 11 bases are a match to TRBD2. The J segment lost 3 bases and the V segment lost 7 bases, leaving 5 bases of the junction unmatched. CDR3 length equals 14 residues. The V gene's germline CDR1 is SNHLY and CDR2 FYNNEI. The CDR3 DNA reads TGTGCCAGCACCCGACTAGCGGGGATCTACGAGCAGTACTTC. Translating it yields CASTRLAGIYEQYF.

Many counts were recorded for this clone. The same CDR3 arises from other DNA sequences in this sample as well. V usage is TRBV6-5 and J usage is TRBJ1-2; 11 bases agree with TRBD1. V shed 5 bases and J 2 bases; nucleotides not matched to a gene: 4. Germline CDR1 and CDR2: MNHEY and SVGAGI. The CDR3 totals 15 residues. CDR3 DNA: TGTGCCAGCAGTCGGACAGGGGGCCTAAACTATGGCTACACCTTC. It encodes CASSRTGGLNYGYTF.